This T cell receptor (beta chain) came from a study of cytomegalovirus exposure and HLA in healthy donors. With 5 bases clipped from V and 3 bases from J, the junction kept 9 bases outside the gene matches. There are 16 residues in the CDR3. The germline V gene encodes CDR1 MNHEY and CDR2 SMNVEV (reference sequence). The PCR employed 60 Vbeta primers together with 13 Jbeta primers. The protocol was immunoSEQ multiplex PCR, while the TCRdb copy is restricted to in-frame clones and leaves out a portion. Its listing shows 90,000 to 150,000 clones. The V gene is TRBV27, the J gene TRBJ2-1, with 8 bases lining up with TRBD2. The TCR comes from a man younger than 35 in good health and CMV-seronegative. Specimen: PBMCs. The CDR3 spells CASSIDTGGSYNEQFF. In nucleotides, the CDR3 is TGTGCCAGCAGTATCGACACGGGAGGGAGCTACAATGAGCAGTTCTTC.